This entry is about one T cell receptor beta chain. The sample holds a few counts of this clone. Its specific antigen is unknown. The record has no base qualities; no much larger clone is one base away. Whole blood was collected in K2EDTA tubes by collaborating institutions according to the institutions' own protocols. For TCRbeta analysis, collaborators shipped samples as frozen whole blood, isolated PBMCs, or DNA extracted from either of those sample types. CDR1 and CDR2, looked up from the germline V gene (reference sequence), are LNHDA and SQIVND. Inclusive of the bounding cysteine and phenylalanine, the CDR3 is 13 residues long. CDR3 DNA is the only sequence kept; it has 39 bases, read in frame from the first base. V gives up 4 bases and J gives up 1 base, and the segment between their germline ends measures 7 bases. These data belong to a study of blood T cell repertoires in COVID-19 (TCRdb year 2020). Looking at the study overall: Samples covering the acute and convalescent phases of COVID-19 were provided by collaborators in the United States, Italy and Spain. The repertoires were made available in a free public database intended to serve as a resource for research on the immune response to SARS-CoV-2. HLA class I and class II types, where available, came from metadata supplied by the sample provider rather than from assay-based typing. The sample metadata nearly always contained a de-identified subject ID, COVID-19 status, age in years and sex. The samples were drawn from the first 160 participants of the ongoing ImmuneRACE study and from over 950 subjects provided by 6 global collaborators. The material from the prospective study consisted of cDNA or gDNA derived from T cells, B-cell-depleted T cells, or PBMCs. The dataset comprised deeply sampled blood TCRbeta repertoires from subjects exposed to, actively infected with, or recovered from COVID-19. What the research found in general, with its limitations: The amount of clinical and demographic metadata varied by source and participant and was provided uncurated.

TCRbeta CDR3 regions were amplified from genomic DNA by means of the immunoSEQ Assay, a bias-controlled multiplex PCR. On the study's bioinformatics: The number of nucleated cells in each sample was estimated by amplification of reference gene primers within the assay. Sequence reads were collapsed and filtered to measure the absolute abundance of every unique TCRbeta CDR3 rearrangement. For each sample, productive Simpson clonality was calculated as the square root of Simpson's diversity index across productive rearrangements. This immuneACCESS table, as held by TCRdb, lists in-frame sequences with V and J called but not all clones. Of the missing ones, under half trace to an unresolved V gene in checked studies; the others have no known cause. V, J and clone size are taken as reported in that table, and D and trimming were inferred from the DNA itself. This sample is represented by about 54,000 clones; about nine tenths of them were singletons. About 8.6% of the sample rests with the top ten.

The chain is assembled from TRBV19 and TRBJ1-2, with the D gene uncertain. The sequenced sample consisted of peripheral blood. The receptor's source is a woman aged 40 to 50 with active COVID-19. The CDR3: CASSNTFNYGYTF. The DNA sequence is TGTGCCAGTAGTAACACATTTAACTATGGCTACACCTTC.